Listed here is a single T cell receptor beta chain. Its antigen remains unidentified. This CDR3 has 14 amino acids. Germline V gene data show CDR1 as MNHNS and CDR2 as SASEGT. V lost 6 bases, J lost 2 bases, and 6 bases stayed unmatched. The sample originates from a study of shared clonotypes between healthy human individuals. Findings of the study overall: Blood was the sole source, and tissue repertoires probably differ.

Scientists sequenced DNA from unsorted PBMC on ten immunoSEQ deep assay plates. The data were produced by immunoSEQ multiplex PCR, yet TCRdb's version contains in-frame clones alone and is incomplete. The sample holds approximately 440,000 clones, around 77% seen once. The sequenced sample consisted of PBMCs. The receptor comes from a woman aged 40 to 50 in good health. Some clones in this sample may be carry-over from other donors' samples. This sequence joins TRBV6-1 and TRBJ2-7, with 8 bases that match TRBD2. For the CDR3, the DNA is TGTGCCAGCAGACGGGAGGGGAGGGCCTACGAGCAGTACTTC. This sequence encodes CASRREGRAYEQYF.